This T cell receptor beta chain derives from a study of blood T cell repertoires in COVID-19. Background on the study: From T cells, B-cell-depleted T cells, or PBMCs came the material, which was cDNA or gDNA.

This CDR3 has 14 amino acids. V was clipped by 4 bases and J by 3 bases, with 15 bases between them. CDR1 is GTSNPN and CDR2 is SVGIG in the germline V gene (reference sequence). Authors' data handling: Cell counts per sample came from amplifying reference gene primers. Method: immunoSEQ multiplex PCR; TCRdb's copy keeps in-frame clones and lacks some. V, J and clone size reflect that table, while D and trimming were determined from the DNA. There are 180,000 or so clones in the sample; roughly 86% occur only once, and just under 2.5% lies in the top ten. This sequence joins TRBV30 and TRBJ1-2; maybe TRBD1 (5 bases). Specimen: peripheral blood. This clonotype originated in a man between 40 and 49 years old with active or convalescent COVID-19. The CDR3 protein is CAWIAWGVDYGYTF. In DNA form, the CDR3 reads TGTGCCTGGATTGCCTGGGGGGTCGACTATGGCTACACCTTC.